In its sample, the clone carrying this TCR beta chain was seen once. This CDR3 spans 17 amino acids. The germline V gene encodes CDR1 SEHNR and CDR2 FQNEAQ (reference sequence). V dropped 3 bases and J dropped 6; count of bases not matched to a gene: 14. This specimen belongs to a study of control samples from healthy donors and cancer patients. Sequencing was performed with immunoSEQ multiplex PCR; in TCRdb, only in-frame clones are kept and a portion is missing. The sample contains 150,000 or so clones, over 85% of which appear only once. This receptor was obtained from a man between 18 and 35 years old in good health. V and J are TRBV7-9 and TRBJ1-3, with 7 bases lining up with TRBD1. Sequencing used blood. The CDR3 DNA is TGTGCCAGCAGCTTGGCAGGGGGTTACTTCCCAATAAACACCATATATTTT. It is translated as CASSLAGGYFPINTIYF. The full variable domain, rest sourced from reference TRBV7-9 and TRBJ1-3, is DTGVSQNPRHKITKRGQNVTFRCDPISEHNRLYWYRQTLGQGPEFLTYFQNEAQLEKSRLLSDRFSAERPKGSFSTLEIQRTEQGDSAMYLCASSLAGGYFPINTIYFGEGSWLTVV.